The 27 T cell receptor beta chains presented below share a single source sample, sequenced in a study of CD8 T cells in Susac syndrome. RNA in amounts of roughly 0.45 to 1 ug was reverse transcribed with random hexamers. TCRdb fed the immunoSEQ multiplex PCR reads into MiXCR, producing one record per CDR3 protein. The data show 210,000 or so distinct CDR3 sequences, with approximately 94% seen just once and about 0.15% held by the top ten. The sample consisted of CD4+ T cells from PBMCs. The receptors stem from a human donor with Susac syndrome.

V is TRBV20-1 and J is TRBJ2-3; 9 nucleotides agree with TRBD2. From germline, CDR1 is DFQATT and CDR2 SNEGSKA (reference sequence). The CDR3 spans 13 residues. V dropped 6 bases and J dropped 3; count of bases not matched to a gene: 4. The CDR3 is CSALLAGTDTQYF. For the CDR3, the DNA is TGCAGTGCACTCCTAGCGGGGACAGATACGCAGTATTTT.

The V gene is TRBV28, the J gene TRBJ1-5; D not resolved. Trimming took 10 bases from V and 0 from J, leaving 7 bases between them. Germline lookup yields CDR1 MDHEN and CDR2 SYDVKM. This CDR3 has 12 amino acids. The CDR3 DNA follows: TGTGCCACGAGGGCTAGCAATCAGCCCCAGCATTTT. Residues: CATRASNQPQHF.

The J gene is TRBJ2-5, the V gene TRBV30, with D possibly being TRBD2 (7 bases). The germline V gene has CDR1 GTSNPN and CDR2 SVGIG (reference sequence). The ends were cut back, 7 bases at V and 4 bases at J, with 13 bases in the middle. The CDR3 contains 12 residues. The CDR3 nucleotides read TGTGCCTTTAGGGGGGGTGGAGAGACCCAGTACTTC. It codes for CAFRGGGETQYF.

The chain recombines TRBV6-1 with TRBJ1-2; D unclear. Germline CDR1 and CDR2: MNHNS and SASEGT. The CDR3 covers 12 residues. Trimming stripped 7 bases from V and 1 base from J, with 7 bases between. The CDR3 sequence is CASTHSNYGYTF. The DNA for the CDR3 is TGTGCCAGCACCCACAGTAACTATGGCTACACCTTC.

V and J are TRBV7-9 and TRBJ2-7; no clear D. V was pared by 1 base and J by 1 base, with 11 bases between. The germline V gene encodes CDR1 SEHNR and CDR2 FQNEAQ (reference sequence). This CDR3 comprises 15 residues. As DNA, the CDR3 is TGTGCCAGCAGCTTAGGAGTCGCGGCTTCCTACGAGCAGTACTTC. It translates to CASSLGVAASYEQYF.

This clonotype was seen once. V usage is TRBV20-1 and J usage is TRBJ2-7; TRBD2 aligns across 12 bases. Germline CDR1 DFQATT, CDR2 SNEGSKA (reference sequence). V trimming: 5 bases; J trimming: 5 bases; junction bases outside the gene matches: 4. The CDR3 has 13 amino acids. The CDR3 coding sequence is TGCAGTGCTCCACGGACTAGCGGGGACGAGCAGTACTTC. It yields the protein CSAPRTSGDEQYF.

This chain connects TRBV7-2 to TRBJ2-5, with D tentatively TRBD2 (6 bases). V lost 3 bases and J lost 5, with 10 bases in between. This CDR3 contains 13 residues. Germline CDR1 is SGHTA and CDR2 is FQGNSA. The CDR3 nucleotides read TGTGCCAGCAGCTTTGCTAGCGAGGAGACCCAGTACTTC. This encodes CASSFASEETQYF.

The gene calls are TRBV4-3 and TRBJ1-4, with 8 bases aligning to TRBD1. V lost 0 bases, J lost 7 bases, and 7 bases stayed unmatched. The CDR3 runs 16 residues. Per the germline V gene, CDR1 is LGHNA and CDR2 is YSLEER. CDR3 loop: CASSQDHGQGSEKLFF. In DNA form, the CDR3 reads TGCGCCAGCAGCCAAGATCATGGACAGGGAAGTGAAAAACTGTTTTTT.

The CDR3 sequence: CAWRQAPHTDTQYF. For the CDR3, the DNA is TGTGCCTGGCGCCAGGCCCCCCACACAGATACGCAGTATTTT. This rearrangement joins TRBV30 to TRBJ2-3; D not resolved. The V end was cut by 5 bases, the J end by 2 bases, with 14 bases between. This CDR3 spans 14 amino acids. Germline V CDR1 and CDR2: GTSNPN, SVGIG (reference sequence).

This sequence joins TRBV29-1 and TRBJ1-3; D uncertain. V was shortened by 4 bases and J by 4 bases, with 8 bases between the two germline ends. The CDR3 sequence is 12 residues long. Germline-derived CDR1 and CDR2 are SQVTM and ANQGSEA. The CDR3: CSVASTGNTIYF. The CDR3 DNA is TGCAGCGTTGCATCTACAGGAAACACCATATATTTT.

The gene calls are TRBV7-2 and TRBJ2-3; D might be TRBD2 (5 bases). Trimming cost V 6 bases and J 3 bases, with 13 bases left between them. Germline CDR1 and CDR2: SGHTA and FQGNSA. CDR3 length: 14 residues. CDR3 in amino acids: CASRKDSETDTQYF. The DNA for the CDR3 is TGTGCCAGCAGGAAGGACTCGGAGACAGATACGCAGTATTTT.

V and J are TRBV9 and TRBJ1-3, with TRBD1 as a possible D gene (5 bases). Trimming took 3 bases from V and 0 from J, leaving 19 bases between them. The CDR3 covers 18 residues. Germline CDR1 SGDLS, CDR2 YYNGEE. Written as DNA, the CDR3 is TGTGCCAGCAGCGCAATCGGGACCCACGCTAGCTCTGGAAACACCATATATTTT. It encodes CASSAIGTHASSGNTIYF.

CDR3 region: CSARTGTNYGYTF. Written as DNA, the CDR3 is TGCAGTGCTAGGACAGGGACTAACTATGGCTACACCTTC. The chain is built from TRBV20-1 and TRBJ1-2, with 7 bases identical to TRBD1. V lost 3 bases and J lost 0; bases outside the gene matches: 1. CDR1 and CDR2 from the germline V gene are DFQATT and SNEGSKA (reference sequence). The length of the CDR3 is 13 residues.

This clonotype was observed a single time. The DNA of the CDR3 is TGCAGTGCTAGAGCTTTTGGCAGGGACAGTAGTCAGCCCCAGCATTTT. Its translation is CSARAFGRDSSQPQHF. The gene calls are TRBV20-1 and TRBJ1-5; 7 positions match TRBD1. Unmatched junction bases numbered 12, after V lost 1 base and J lost 6 bases. Germline CDR1 and CDR2: DFQATT and SNEGSKA (reference sequence). The CDR3 sequence is 16 residues long.

This chain links TRBV7-4 with TRBJ1-5; possibly TRBD1 for D (6 bases). Between the trimmed V and J ends, which lost 7 bases and 3 bases, there was a span of 16 bases. Germline loops: CDR1 SGHVT, CDR2 SQSDAQ. The CDR3 spans 15 residues. The CDR3 spells CASTIHRALNQPQHF. Here the CDR3 DNA reads TGTGCCAGCACAATCCACAGGGCCCTCAATCAGCCCCAGCATTTT.

CDR3 loop: CASSSQGPTVVDSPLHF. As DNA, the CDR3 is TGTGCCAGCAGCTCTCAGGGACCGACGGTCGTAGATTCACCCCTCCACTTT. The chain employs TRBV7-3 and TRBJ1-6; D possibly corresponds to TRBD1 (5 bases). V lost 4 bases, J lost 8 bases, and 21 bases lay in between. CDR1 is SGHTA and CDR2 is FQGTGA in the germline V gene. This CDR3 contains 17 residues.

The chain has TRBV7-9 and TRBJ2-4, with D perhaps TRBD2 (5 bases). V was clipped by 5 bases and J by 0 bases, with 14 bases between them. Germline V gives CDR1 SEHNR, CDR2 FQNEAQ (reference sequence). This CDR3 is built from 16 residues. The CDR3: CASSLGELLAKNIQYF. CDR3 bases: TGTGCCAGCAGCCTCGGGGAGCTCTTAGCCAAAAACATTCAGTACTTC. Supplemented by reference TRBV7-9 and TRBJ2-4, the full variable domain reads DTGVSQNPRHKITKRGQNVTFRCDPISEHNRLYWYRQTLGQGPEFLTYFQNEAQLEKSRLLSDRFSAERPKGSFSTLEIQRTEQGDSAMYLCASSLGELLAKNIQYFGAGTRLSVL.

This clonotype was seen a single time. The rearrangement links TRBV9 to TRBJ2-3; tentative D call: TRBD1 (5 bases). With 4 bases removed from V and 1 base from J, the gap between germline ends came to 13 bases. Germline lookup yields CDR1 SGDLS and CDR2 YYNGEE. The CDR3 is 15 residues long. The CDR3 is CASSPLRGGTDTQYF. CDR3 in DNA: TGTGCCAGCAGCCCTCTTAGGGGCGGCACAGATACGCAGTATTTT.

The chain uses TRBV9 and TRBJ1-1; D is unresolved. Germline CDR1 SGDLS, CDR2 YYNGEE. The CDR3 is made up of 16 amino acids. Trimming cost V 5 bases and J 3 bases, with 20 bases left between them. The CDR3 spells CASSITVDLEYTEAFF. CDR3 coding DNA: TGTGCCAGCAGTATAACAGTCGATTTGGAATACACTGAAGCTTTCTTT.

The gene calls are TRBV6-2 or TRBV6-3 and TRBJ1-5; D uncertain. The CDR3 covers 15 residues. CDR1 is MNHEY, CDR2 SVGEGT, per germline. Trimming pared 6 bases from V and 3 bases from J, leaving 15 bases between. CDR3 coding DNA: TGTGCCAGCAGGAGGGTCCCACGGTCCAATCAGCCCCAGCATTTT. It translates to CASRRVPRSNQPQHF.

This chain uses TRBV20-1 with TRBJ1-1, with TRBD1 as a possible D gene (5 bases). The V end lost 3 bases, the J end lost 10 bases, and 21 bases lay between the germline ends. The length of the CDR3 is 14 residues. The germline V gene encodes CDR1 DFQATT and CDR2 SNEGSKA (reference sequence). CDR3 amino acids: CSASRPSSPGVAFF. CDR3 DNA: TGCAGTGCTAGTCGCCCGAGTTCCCCGGGGGTAGCTTTCTTT.

The chain links TRBV5-1 to TRBJ1-1; TRBD1 might be the D (6 bases). CDR1 is SGHRS, CDR2 YFSETQ, per germline. This CDR3 contains 15 residues. Trimming left V 5 bases short and J 0 bases short, with 14 bases between. The CDR3 here is CASSRMTGLNTEAFF. The CDR3 nucleotides are TGCGCCAGCAGTCGAATGACAGGTTTGAACACTGAAGCTTTCTTT.

The V call is TRBV30, the J call TRBJ2-1, with TRBD2 matching over 9 bases. Germline values: CDR1 GTSNPN, CDR2 SVGIG (reference sequence). The junction had 4 bases not matched to a gene; V was cut back by 2 bases and J by 8 bases. The CDR3 is 13 amino acids. The CDR3 sequence is CAWSRQRGDEQFF. The CDR3 DNA follows: TGTGCCTGGAGTAGGCAGCGGGGGGATGAGCAGTTCTTC.

This rearrangement joins TRBV5-1 to TRBJ2-1; the D gene is possibly TRBD2 (7 bases). The CDR3 sequence is 14 residues long. Germline lookup yields CDR1 SGHRS and CDR2 YFSETQ. Deletions cut 3 bases from V and 6 bases from J, with 13 bases between. CDR3 residues: CASSSRGGGNEQFF. CDR3 in DNA: TGCGCCAGCAGCTCGAGGGGGGGCGGCAATGAGCAGTTCTTC.

This clonotype was observed once. This chain uses TRBV2 with TRBJ2-7, with 11 bases that match TRBD1. The CDR3 loop spans 15 amino acids. The germline V gene has CDR1 SNHLY and CDR2 FYNNEI. After removal of 3 bases from V and 2 bases from J, the junction contained 3 bases not matched to a gene. This CDR3 is CASSERTGGPYEQYF. The CDR3 DNA sequence: TGTGCCAGCAGTGAGAGGACAGGGGGCCCCTACGAGCAGTACTTC.

DNA of the CDR3: TGTGCCAGCAGTCCCTCCCCAGGGAGCAATCAGCCCCAGCATTTT. Translating it yields CASSPSPGSNQPQHF. This chain connects TRBV9 to TRBJ1-5; weak D call: TRBD1 (5 bases). This CDR3 region has 15 residues. Trimming cost V 5 bases and J 1 base, with 13 bases left between them. Germline V CDR1 and CDR2: SGDLS, YYNGEE.

This chain links TRBV20-1 with TRBJ2-7; 8 nucleotides match TRBD2. The CDR3 is 14 residues long. The V segment lost 3 bases and the J segment 0 bases; nucleotides outside the gene matches: 4. Germline V lookup: CDR1 DFQATT, CDR2 SNEGSKA (reference sequence). The CDR3 coding sequence is TGCAGTGCTAGTCTCAGCGGGAGCTCCTACGAGCAGTACTTC. Its translation is CSASLSGSSYEQYF.